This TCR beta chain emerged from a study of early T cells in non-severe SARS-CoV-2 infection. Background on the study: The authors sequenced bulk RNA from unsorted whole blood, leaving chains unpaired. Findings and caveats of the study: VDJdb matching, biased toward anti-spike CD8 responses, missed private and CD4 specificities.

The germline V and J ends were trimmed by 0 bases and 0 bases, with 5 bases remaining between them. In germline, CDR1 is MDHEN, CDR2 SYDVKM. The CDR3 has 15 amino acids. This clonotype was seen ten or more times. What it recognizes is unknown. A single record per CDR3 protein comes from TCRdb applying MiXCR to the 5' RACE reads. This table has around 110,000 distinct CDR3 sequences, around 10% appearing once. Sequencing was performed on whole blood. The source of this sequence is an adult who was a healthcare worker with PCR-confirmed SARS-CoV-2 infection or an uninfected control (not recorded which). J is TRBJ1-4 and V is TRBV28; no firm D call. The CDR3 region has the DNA TGTGCCAGCAGTTTATGGGCTACAACTAATGAAAAACTGTTTTTT. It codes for CASSLWATTNEKLFF.